This TCR beta chain emerged from a study of response to subunit inactivated influenza vaccine. Study-wide results and limits: Authors proposed each seasonal influenza vaccination draws in few new T cells.

Trimming shortened V by 5 bases and J by 6 bases, and 14 bases separated the two germline ends. The CDR3 is made up of 13 amino acids. Germline loops: CDR1 SGHRS, CDR2 YFSETQ. This clonotype was detected a few times. The antigen is unknown. TCRdb re-called the RT-PCR reads with MiXCR, one entry per CDR3 protein. This sample yields about 310,000 distinct CDR3 sequences, of which over 20% are seen a single time; about 9.3% belongs to the top ten. The rearrangement uses TRBV5-1 and TRBJ1-1; tentatively, D is TRBD1 (6 bases). This TCR was recovered from a man aged 50 to 69 who received an inactivated influenza vaccine. The sample here was PBMCs from blood, taken around 22 months after vaccination. The CDR3 sequence: CASRRQGNSEAFF. DNA for the CDR3: TGCGCCAGCAGACGTCAGGGGAATTCTGAAGCTTTCTTT.